Each of the 18 T cell receptor beta chains below was sequenced from the same sample in a study of glioma-infiltrating T cells. The iRepertoire nested amplicon-rescue multiplex PCR amplified TCR alpha and beta CDR3s from RNA. TCRdb itself ran the multiplex PCR reads through MiXCR, one entry per CDR3 protein. The table includes under 200,000 distinct CDR3 sequences, roughly two fifths detected once. Sequencing used glioma tissue, nonneoplastic brain tissue, or PBMCs (not recorded which). The source of these receptors is a human donor with low-grade glioma or glioblastoma, undergoing nonglioma brain surgery, or in good health (not recorded which).

The table lists this clonotype with many counts. This rearrangement joins TRBV7-8 to TRBJ2-1; 7 bases are shared with TRBD2. The CDR3 length is 16 residues. The junction had 8 bases not matched to a gene; V was cut back by 1 base and J by 5 bases. The germline CDR1 and CDR2 sequences are SGHVS and FQNEAQ. The CDR3: CASSLVTGGRNNEQFF. The CDR3 DNA reads as TGTGCCAGCAGCTTAGTGACGGGAGGACGGAACAATGAGCAGTTCTTC.

The chain combines TRBV3-1 with TRBJ2-7; D is possibly TRBD2 (6 bases). CDR1 is LGHDT, CDR2 YNNKEL, per germline (reference sequence). The V gene lost 3 bases and the J gene lost 4 bases, with 13 bases spanning the gap. CDR3 length equals 14 residues. Here the CDR3 DNA reads TGTGCCAGCAGCCATAGAGTTGGGGGGTACGAGCAGTACTTC. Amino acids: CASSHRVGGYEQYF.

Turning to this clonotype: A much larger clone differs by one base, so this may be a read error. The chain links TRBV20-1 to TRBJ2-1; 10 nucleotides agree with TRBD2. The CDR3 is 13 residues long. Per germline, CDR1 DFQATT and CDR2 SNEGSKA (reference sequence). As DNA, the CDR3 is TGCAGTGCTCCGACTAGCGGGTACAATGATCAGTTCTTC. This sequence encodes CSAPTSGYNDQFF.

This clonotype was seen many times. This sequence joins TRBV28 and TRBJ2-5; the D is unclear. The CDR3 extends over 13 amino acids. V was cut by 8 bases and J by 3 bases, with 13 bases left in between. CDR1 is MDHEN and CDR2 is SYDVKM in the germline V gene. Here the CDR3 DNA reads TGTGCCAGCTTAAGAGCGAACGAAGAGACCCAGTACTTC. Translating it yields CASLRANEETQYF.

This clonotype was recorded at least ten times. V is TRBV27 and J is TRBJ2-7; either TRBD1 or TRBD2 may fit D (6 bases each). Trimming took 4 bases from V and 3 from J, leaving 13 bases between them. Germline V lookup: CDR1 MNHEY, CDR2 SMNVEV (reference sequence). The CDR3 extends over 14 amino acids. CDR3 amino acids: CASSYGGGGYEQYF. The CDR3 nucleotides are TGTGCCAGCAGTTACGGAGGGGGAGGCTACGAGCAGTACTTC.

Details on this clonotype: A read error is likely, as this CDR3 ends without the conserved phenylalanine or tryptophan. The chain combines TRBV20-1 with TRBJ2-3; 9 bases fit TRBD2. The junction had 13 bases not matched to a gene; V was cut back by 2 bases and J by 10 bases. The CDR3 is made up of 15 amino acids. Germline-derived CDR1 and CDR2 are DFQATT and SNEGSKA (reference sequence). DNA of the CDR3: TGCAGTGCTAGATCAACCCTAGCGGGGACTTTTTCGCAGTATATT. Protein: CSARSTLAGTFSQYI.

A word on this clonotype: A junction boundary mismatches the germline segment, possibly from a read error. The chain combines TRBV12-3 or TRBV12-4 with TRBJ2-1; D may match TRBD1 or TRBD2 (5 bases each). This CDR3 has 15 amino acids. In DNA, the CDR3 is TGTGCCAGCAGTTTTCGGGGCCTCTCCTACAATGACCAGTTCTTC. The encoded protein is CASSFRGLSYNDQFF.

With regard to this clonotype: A much more abundant neighbour one base away suggests this may be a read error. The chain links TRBV28 to TRBJ2-7, with 7 bases matching TRBD2. Germline V CDR1 and CDR2: MDHEN, SYDVKM. CDR3 length: 14 amino acids. In DNA form, the CDR3 reads TGTACCAGCAAGGAGGGAGGGCCAATTTACGAGCAGTACTTC. As protein: CTSKEGGPIYEQYF.

The chain has TRBV20-1 and TRBJ1-1; tentative D call: TRBD1 (6 bases). This CDR3 is built from 14 residues. The germline V gene encodes CDR1 DFQATT and CDR2 SNEGSKA (reference sequence). Trimming took off 7 bases at V and 12 bases at J, with 27 bases between the two ends. CDR3 nucleotides: TGCAGTGAAACTCCCCCACAGGGTGTGGTTGGGTCTTTCTTT. Translating it yields CSETPPQGVVGSFF.

To note about this clonotype: A read error may be the cause here, since a much bigger clone is one base away. The chain is built from TRBV7-9 and TRBJ2-1; the D is unclear. V was clipped by 2 bases and J by 6 bases, with 14 bases between them. The CDR3 totals 15 residues. The germline V gene encodes CDR1 SEHNR and CDR2 FQNEAQ (reference sequence). This CDR3 is CASSLKVRMGNEQFF. Written as DNA, the CDR3 is TGTGCCAGCAGCTTAAAGGTTCGGATGGGCAATGAGCAGTTCTTC.

The chain is built from TRBV2 and TRBJ2-3; TRBD2 might be the D (6 bases). Germline CDR1 and CDR2: SNHLY and FYNNEI. V lost 6 bases, J lost 0 bases, and 13 bases lay in between. The CDR3 is 15 residues long. The CDR3 spells CASRSGGMSTDTQYF. For the CDR3, the DNA is TGTGCCAGCAGGTCCGGCGGGATGAGCACAGATACGCAGTATTTT.

Only a few counts were recorded for this clonotype. The rearrangement joins TRBV10-1 to TRBJ2-7, with a possible D match to TRBD2 (6 bases). V lost 10 bases, J lost 6 bases, and 19 bases lay in between. Germline V gene sequence: CDR1 WNHNN, CDR2 SYGVQD (reference sequence). This CDR3 spans 13 amino acids. The CDR3 sequence: CAILWRGLGEQYF. As DNA, the CDR3 is TGCGCCATCCTTTGGAGGGGCCTAGGCGAGCAGTACTTC.

Comments on this clonotype: This may come from a read error, since a much larger clone is one base off. The CDR3 here is CSARDGRGVDETKYF. The CDR3 bases are TGCAGTGCTAGAGACGGGAGGGGAGTAGACGAGACCAAGTACTTC. The V and J genes are TRBV20-1 and TRBJ2-5, with 8 positions matching TRBD2. The length of the CDR3 is 15 residues. Germline V gene data show CDR1 as DFQATT and CDR2 as SNEGSKA (reference sequence).

As regards this clonotype: This sequence may be a read error, since a much larger clone differs from it by one base. The chain couples TRBV7-2 to TRBJ2-3; 11 bases fit TRBD2. J lost 2 bases, V lost 4 bases, and 5 bases had no gene match. The CDR3 is 16 residues long. CDR1 and CDR2 from the germline V gene are SGHTA and FQGNSA. CDR3 amino acids: CASSYTSGRITDTQYF. CDR3 in DNA: TGTGCCAGCAGCTATACTAGCGGGAGAATCACAGATACGCAGTATTTT.

Worth noting for this clonotype: The CDR3 ends on some other residue instead of the conserved phenylalanine or tryptophan, so this is likely a read error. The V gene is TRBV20-1, the J gene TRBJ1-1, with D possibly TRBD1 on 6 matching bases. CDR3 length equals 14 residues. With 6 bases removed from V and 1 base from J, the gap between germline ends came to 15 bases. Per the germline V gene, CDR1 is DFQATT and CDR2 is SNEGSKA (reference sequence). The DNA of the CDR3 is TGCAGTGCCACCCAGGGGAGAGGGAACACTGAAGCTTTCTTA. Residues: CSATQGRGNTEAFL.

This clonotype has only a few counts. V is TRBV4-1 and J is TRBJ2-1, with 11 bases fitting TRBD2. Germline CDR1 reads MGHRA; CDR2 reads YSYEKL. Trimming took 4 bases from V and 9 from J; bases not matched to a gene: 5. The CDR3 consists of 14 residues. CDR3 in DNA: TGCGCCAGCAGCCGCACTAGCGGGAGAGTTGAGCAGTTCTTC. Its translation is CASSRTSGRVEQFF.

This clonotype has a count of ten or more. V is TRBV27 and J is TRBJ2-1; 10 nucleotides match TRBD1. The V gene's germline CDR1 is MNHEY and CDR2 SMNVEV (reference sequence). The CDR3 has 15 amino acids. The V segment lost 4 bases and the J segment 8 bases; nucleotides outside the gene matches: 8. The CDR3 loop is CASSSGQGMSDEQFF. The CDR3 DNA sequence: TGTGCCAGCAGTTCGGGACAGGGGATGAGTGATGAGCAGTTCTTC.

The chain is built from TRBV5-1 and TRBJ2-1, with unresolved D. The CDR3 length is 10 residues. V was clipped by 2 bases and J by 12 bases, with 6 bases between them. CDR1 and CDR2 from the germline V gene are SGHRS and YFSETQ. The CDR3 DNA sequence: TGCGCCAGCAGCTTCTGCCTGCAGTTCTTC. Its translation: CASSFCLQFF.